A single sample gave rise to the 3 T cell receptor beta chains below, sequenced in a study of blood T cell repertoires in COVID-19. Using immunoSEQ multiplex PCR, the repertoire was profiled, and TCRdb retains in-frame clones only, with some absent. The table shows 70,000 to 95,000 clones, with approximately 80% occurring only once. The sequenced material came from peripheral blood. The source of these receptors is a woman in her forties or fifties with acute or convalescent COVID-19.

The chain joins TRBV4-3 to TRBJ2-7, with unresolved D. The CDR3 has 16 residues. Germline-derived CDR1 and CDR2 are LGHNA and YSLEER. Trimming shortened V by 0 bases and J by 3 bases, and 15 bases separated the two germline ends. The CDR3 sequence: CASSQETVGLFYEQYF. The DNA of the CDR3 is TGCGCCAGCAGCCAAGAAACGGTTGGGCTATTCTACGAGCAGTACTTC.

The genes are TRBV3-1 (or the pseudogene TRBV3-2) and TRBJ2-7, with TRBD2 identical over 8 bases. The CDR3 has 15 residues. Trimming at V came to 2 bases and at J to 6 bases, leaving 9 bases not matched to a gene. Germline V gene data show CDR1 as LGHDT and CDR2 as YNNKEL (reference sequence). CDR3 in DNA: TGTGCCAGCAGCCAAAAGCCGGGAGGGCCCCTCGAGCAGTACTTC. As protein: CASSQKPGGPLEQYF.

For this clone: This CDR3 is also generated by other DNA sequences in the sample. The chain combines TRBV7-2 with TRBJ2-7, with D hard to call. With 1 base removed from V and 3 bases from J, the gap between germline ends came to 4 bases. Looked up from germline, CDR1 is SGHTA and CDR2 is FQGNSA. The CDR3 has 12 residues. CDR3 loop: CASSLGVYEQYF. The CDR3 region has the DNA TGTGCCAGCAGCTTAGGCGTCTACGAGCAGTACTTC.